This T cell receptor (beta chain) stems from a study of T cell repertoires in cytomegalovirus infection (dated 2019 in TCRdb). About the full investigation: Peptide stimulations targeted recently identified HLA-C-restricted CMV epitopes, whose presentation resists viral immunomodulation, together with well-studied HLA-B-restricted epitopes. The HLA type of each donor mattered for the analysis, because public TCR beta signatures pointed to carriage of CMV infection along with the matching HLA type. The research as a whole found: Carriers of CMV infection plus the relevant HLA type were discriminated by the cumulative frequency of public TCR beta family members in the study cohort and in an independent approximately 400-donor cohort. In the ex vivo response, HLA-C-restricted CMV-specific TCR beta clonotypes were dominant, and in two of eight donors the single most frequent clonotype came from this HLA-C-restricted group.

This clonotype has a handful of counts. Its antigen is still unknown. Per-base quality was not reported, and no clone a single base away is much larger than it. The reads were generated on an Illumina HiSeq 1500. TCRdb cleaned the public reads at Q25 with fastp, built clones with MiXCR and kept in-frame beta chains. Every distinct CDR3 protein forms one entry, paired with its most common genes and DNA. Recorded for this sample are more than 95,000 distinct CDR3 sequences; 30% to 40% of them occurred a single time. Approximately 50% of the sample is in the top ten clones. A distance of 15 bases separates the germline ends of V and J, which lose 3 bases and 6 bases respectively. From the cysteine through the phenylalanine, the CDR3 covers 15 amino acids. Of all the DNA, just the CDR3 is kept, 45 bases in frame from base 1. Looking up the germline V gene (reference sequence) yields CDR1 SEHNR and CDR2 FQNEAQ.

What the treatment or condition label conveys for this sample: in vitro stimulation with specific CMV peptide epitopes to enrich CMV-specific T cells. The sequences come from CD8+ T cells from cultured PBMCs, collected from culture after CMV antigen stimulation. This TCR was recovered from a human donor in good health (CMV status not recorded). Some clones in this sample may be carry-over from other donors' samples. Recombination connected TRBV7-9 to TRBJ1-5; 5 matching bases give a weak D call of TRBD1. The base sequence is TGTGCCAGCAGCTTCGGAGGGGAAGAGGGTCAGCCCCAGCATTTT. Translated, this gives CASSFGGEEGQPQHF. Outside the CDR3, residues come from the reference TRBV7-9 and TRBJ1-5 proteins, so the full variable domain is: DTGVSQNPRHKITKRGQNVTFRCDPISEHNRLYWYRQTLGQGPEFLTYFQNEAQLEKSRLLSDRFSAERPKGSFSTLEIQRTEQGDSAMYLCASSFGGEEGQPQHFGDGTRLSIL.